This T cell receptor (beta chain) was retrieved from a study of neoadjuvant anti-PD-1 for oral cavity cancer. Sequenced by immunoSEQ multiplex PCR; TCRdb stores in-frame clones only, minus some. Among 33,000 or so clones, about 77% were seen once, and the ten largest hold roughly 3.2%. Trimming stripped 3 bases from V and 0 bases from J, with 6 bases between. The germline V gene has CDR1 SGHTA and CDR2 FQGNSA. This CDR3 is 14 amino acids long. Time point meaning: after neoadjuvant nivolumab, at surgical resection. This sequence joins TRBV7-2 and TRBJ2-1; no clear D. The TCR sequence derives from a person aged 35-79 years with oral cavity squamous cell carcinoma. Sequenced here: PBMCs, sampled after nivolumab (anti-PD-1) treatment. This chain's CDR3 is CASSFPSSYNEQFF. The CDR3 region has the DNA TGTGCCAGCAGCTTTCCTAGCTCCTACAATGAGCAGTTCTTC.